This TCR beta chain derives from a study of T cell responses to AZD1222 COVID-19 vaccine. Between the trimmed V and J ends, which lost 3 bases and 1 base, there was a span of 1 base. CDR1 SGHNT and CDR2 YYREEE come from the germline V gene (reference sequence). CDR3 length equals 11 residues. Here immunoSEQ multiplex PCR was the method, and the copy in TCRdb shows in-frame clones only, minus some. The data contain some 170,000 clones, approximately 90% of them singletons. The material sequenced was peripheral blood, taken 28 days after the second dose of the MenACWY control vaccine. This TCR derives from an adult who received the MenACWY meningococcal vaccine as a control. The chain combines TRBV5-4 with TRBJ1-2; no clear D gene. CDR3 sequence: CASSYNYGYTF. The CDR3 DNA follows: TGTGCCAGCAGCTATAACTATGGCTACACCTTC.